This T cell receptor (beta chain) was observed in a study of patients and donors after allogeneic stem cell transplantation. Each CDR3 protein is one row after TCRdb ran MiXCR on the RT-PCR reads. The sample lists roughly 940,000 distinct CDR3 sequences, approximately 18% occurring once. This clonotype has more than one count but fewer than ten. The length of the CDR3 is 17 residues. With 3 bases clipped from V and 4 bases from J, the junction kept 9 bases outside the gene matches. This chain uses TRBV12-3 or TRBV12-4 with TRBJ1-5, with 10 bases identical to TRBD1. This TCR was sampled from a human donor who was either an allogeneic HSCT recipient or a stem cell or donor lymphocyte infusion donor (not recorded which). It is not recorded whose cells these are; they may come from a transplant donor. Input material: blood, either unsorted or a sorted T cell fraction (not recorded which). The CDR3 coding sequence is TGTGCCAGCAGTTTCCTCTTCGGACAGGGGGTAAATCAGCCCCAGCATTTT. Amino acid sequence: CASSFLFGQGVNQPQHF.